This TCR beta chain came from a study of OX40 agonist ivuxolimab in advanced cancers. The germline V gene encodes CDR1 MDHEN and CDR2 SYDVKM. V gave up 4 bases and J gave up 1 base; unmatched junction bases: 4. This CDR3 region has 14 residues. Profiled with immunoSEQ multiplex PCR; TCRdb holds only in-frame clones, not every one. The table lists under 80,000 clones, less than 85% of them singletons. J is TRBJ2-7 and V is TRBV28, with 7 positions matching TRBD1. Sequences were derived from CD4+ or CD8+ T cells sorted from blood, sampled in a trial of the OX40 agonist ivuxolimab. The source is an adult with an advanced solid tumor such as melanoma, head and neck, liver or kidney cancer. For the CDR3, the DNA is TGTGCCAGCAGTTCCATGACAGGGTCCTACGAGCAGTACTTC. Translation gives CASSSMTGSYEQYF.